The clone carrying this T cell receptor beta chain was recorded at least ten times. This sample was included in a study of T cells in Graves' hyperthyroidism and ophthalmopathy. Amplified TCR beta CDR3 regions derived from RNA transcripts. Carried out on the TCR CDR3, a first-round RT-PCR used the HTBI primer set. MiXCR, run by TCRdb on the multiplex PCR reads, gives a single entry per CDR3 protein. The table shows 200,000 to 250,000 distinct CDR3 sequences, with approximately 17% occurring only once. Fresh 10 ml peripheral blood yielded PBMCs. CDR1 is SGHRS and CDR2 is YFSETQ in the germline V gene. The ends lost 0 bases at V and 4 bases at J; junction bases unmatched: 2. The CDR3 has 15 residues.

The sequence was collected from a man between 45 and 60 years old with Graves' hyperthyroidism. The genes are TRBV5-1 and TRBJ2-5; 11 bases line up with TRBD2. The sequenced sample was blood. CDR3 sequence: CASSLELAGGETQYF. CDR3 coding DNA: TGCGCCAGCAGCTTGGAGCTAGCGGGAGGAGAGACCCAGTACTTC.